Following are 5 T cell receptor beta chains from one sample sequenced in a study of regulatory T cells in long-lasting Graves disease. The sample's time point: persistent/refractory GD, antithyroid drugs over 5 years with positive TRAb. Extracted RNA from PBMCs served as the source of the TCR library. The TCR beta library used iRepertoire HTBI primers with Arm-PCR amplification of CDR3. One entry per CDR3 protein, called by TCRdb with MiXCR from the multiplex PCR reads. The sample comprises 500,000 to 800,000 distinct CDR3 sequences, about 32% of which are singletons, and about two fifths rests with the top ten. The source material was peripheral blood mononuclear cells (PBMCs), sampled when the disease was refractory, from a patient treated with antithyroid drugs. Every receptor here comes from a female donor with Graves disease.

This clonotype came up many times. The chain links TRBV11-2 to TRBJ2-5; D unclear. Between the trimmed V and J ends, which lost 1 base and 1 base, there was a span of 10 bases. The germline V gene has CDR1 SGHAT and CDR2 FQNNGV. This CDR3 is built from 15 residues. The CDR3 protein is CASSLVGTVQETQYF. The CDR3 DNA reads TGTGCCAGCAGCTTAGTCGGAACAGTCCAAGAGACCCAGTACTTC.

This clonotype was counted a few times. The chain's CDR3 is CASRTGLDYGYTF. Here the CDR3 DNA reads TGTGCCAGCAGAACCGGCCTTGACTATGGCTACACCTTC. This chain links TRBV6-1 with TRBJ1-2, with D unclear. Germline loops: CDR1 MNHNS, CDR2 SASEGT. Trimming took off 6 bases at V and 3 bases at J, with 11 bases between the two ends. The CDR3 covers 13 residues.

Note on this clonotype: The CDR3 end shows no conserved phenylalanine or tryptophan, and so a read error is likely. V and J are TRBV12-3 or TRBV12-4 and TRBJ2-7, with D perhaps TRBD2 (6 bases). V shed 6 bases and J shed 1 base, with 13 bases lying between them. The CDR3 runs 14 residues. The CDR3 is CASSQDLASYEQYL. The CDR3 region has the DNA TGTGCCAGCAGCCAAGACCTAGCGTCCTACGAGCAGTACCTC.

V is TRBV7-3 and J is TRBJ2-5; 13 bases match TRBD2. This CDR3 spans 17 amino acids. In germline, CDR1 is SGHTA, CDR2 FQGTGA. The V segment lost 4 bases and the J segment 3 bases; nucleotides outside the gene matches: 8. The CDR3 region has the DNA TGTGCCAGCAGCTCCTCCGCCGGACTAGCGGGAGAAGAGACCCAGTACTTC. As protein: CASSSSAGLAGEETQYF.

The table lists this clonotype with a few counts. The genes are TRBV6-1 and TRBJ2-7; 14 bases map to TRBD2. The J segment lost 4 bases and the V segment lost 7 bases, leaving 9 bases of the junction unmatched. Germline V gives CDR1 MNHNS, CDR2 SASEGT. This CDR3 is built from 16 residues. CDR3: CASTPGLAGEGYEQYF. CDR3 in DNA: TGTGCCAGCACCCCGGGACTAGCGGGAGAGGGGTACGAGCAGTACTTC.